This TCR beta chain is drawn from a study of blood T cell repertoires in COVID-19. Study-level background: Sites in the United States, Italy and Spain provided acute and convalescent COVID-19 samples. The cDNA or gDNA used as material had been derived from T cells, B-cell-depleted T cells, or PBMCs.

Original processing methods: By means of reference gene primer amplification, nucleated cell counts were estimated. The table came from immunoSEQ multiplex PCR; TCRdb's copy has only in-frame clones and leaves some out. V, J and clone size are those of that table, while D and trimming were read from the DNA. Found here are 70,000 or so clones, approximately 89% of them singletons; the top ten hold around 32%. The CDR3 runs 12 residues. Trimming took off 6 bases at V and 9 bases at J, with 14 bases between the two ends. The chain employs TRBV12-3 or TRBV12-4 and TRBJ1-1; D is possibly TRBD1 (6 bases). Material: peripheral blood. The sequence was obtained from a woman of 80 years or more with active or convalescent COVID-19. The CDR3 is CASRPDRAKAFF. The CDR3 coding sequence is TGTGCCAGCAGGCCGGACAGAGCGAAAGCTTTCTTT.